The 23 T cell receptor beta chains below come from one sample, sequenced in a study of graft-versus-host responses after intestinal transplantation. These TCRs' antigens remain unknown. Only in-frame clones appear in the TCRdb table, and some are missing; sequencing was by immunoSEQ multiplex PCR. The profile covers 60,000 to 75,000 clones, with roughly 90% appearing a single time and roughly 2.5% taken by the ten largest. Specimen: unstimulated CD8+ T cells sorted from spleen or lymph node cells, collected before intestinal transplant. These receptors all stem from a human donor who received an intestinal transplant.

V gene TRBV7-7 combines with J gene TRBJ2-7; possibly TRBD2 for D (5 bases). The CDR3 runs 13 residues. Germline V gene data show CDR1 as SSHAT and CDR2 as FNYEAQ (reference sequence). The CDR3 sequence is CASDNSLAYEQYF. The CDR3 bases are TGTGCTAGCGATAATAGTCTGGCCTACGAGCAGTACTTC.

The genes are TRBV9 and TRBJ2-3, with D hard to call. The germline V and J ends were trimmed by 0 bases and 5 bases, with 19 bases remaining between them. Germline-derived CDR1 and CDR2 are SGDLS and YYNGEE. This CDR3 has 17 amino acids. In nucleotides, the CDR3 is TGTGCCAGCAGCGTAGGTTCCCGGCTAGGCCCCCGAGATACGCAGTATTTT. This gives the protein CASSVGSRLGPRDTQYF.

The chain carries TRBV29-1 and TRBJ2-3, with TRBD2 identical over 10 bases. Per germline, CDR1 SQVTM and CDR2 ANQGSEA. The CDR3 contains 17 residues. V lost 5 bases to trimming and J lost 4 bases; unmatched junction nucleotides: 15. The CDR3 region is CSVLRPSGRYVADTQYF. The CDR3 nucleotides are TGCAGCGTTCTCCGTCCTAGCGGGAGATATGTGGCAGATACGCAGTATTTT.

The chain combines TRBV4-1 with TRBJ1-2, with D possibly matching TRBD1 (5 bases). The CDR3 has 11 amino acids. Germline lookup yields CDR1 MGHRA and CDR2 YSYEKL. V was shortened by 1 base and J by 8 bases, with 5 bases between the two germline ends. CDR3 residues: CASSQGGGYTF. CDR3 DNA: TGCGCCAGCAGCCAAGGGGGCGGCTACACCTTC.

The V gene is TRBV5-1, the J gene TRBJ1-2, with 8 bases lining up with TRBD1. Germline CDR1 and CDR2: SGHRS and YFSETQ. This CDR3 region has 15 residues. V gave up 0 bases and J gave up 5 bases; unmatched junction bases: 6. CDR3: CASSLVGQGDYGYTF. The CDR3, as DNA: TGCGCCAGCAGCTTGGTAGGACAGGGAGATTATGGCTACACCTTC.

This clone appeared a single time. The gene calls are TRBV13 and TRBJ2-1, with TRBD1 identical over 7 bases. The CDR3 is 13 amino acids. Per germline, CDR1 PRHDT and CDR2 FYEKMQ (reference sequence). V shed 5 bases and J 5 bases; nucleotides not matched to a gene: 3. CDR3 bases: TGTGCCAGCAGCCCACAGGGGCACAATGAGCAGTTCTTC. Encoded protein: CASSPQGHNEQFF. The variable domain in full, with the rest retrieved from reference TRBV13 and TRBJ2-1, is AAGVIQSPRHLIKEKRETATLKCYPIPRHDTVYWYQQGPGQDPQFLISFYEKMQSDKGSIPDRFSAQQFSDYHSELNMSSLELGDSALYFCASSPQGHNEQFFGPGTRLTVL.

The chain recombines TRBV28 with TRBJ1-1; D is unresolved. The germline CDR1 and CDR2 sequences are MDHEN and SYDVKM. V was cut by 5 bases and J by 2 bases, with 6 bases left in between. The CDR3 is 12 residues long. The CDR3 DNA sequence: TGTGCCAGCAGTGTCGGTAACACTGAAGCTTTCTTT. Translating it yields CASSVGNTEAFF. Based on the CDR3 plus reference TRBV28 and TRBJ1-1, the full variable domain is DVKVTQSSRYLVKRTGEKVFLECVQDMDHENMFWYRQDPGLGLRLIYFSYDVKMKEKGDIPEGYSVSREKKERFSLILESASTNQTSMYLCASSVGNTEAFFGQGTRLTVV.

The chain combines TRBV27 with TRBJ2-7, with 7 bases that match TRBD2. The CDR3 consists of 14 residues. Germline CDR1 reads MNHEY; CDR2 reads SMNVEV (reference sequence). Trimming cost V 5 bases and J 2 bases; bases outside gene matches: 6. The CDR3 sequence: CASSPLGGTYEQYF. CDR3 sequence (DNA): TGTGCCAGCAGTCCACTGGGGGGGACCTACGAGCAGTACTTC.

The V gene is TRBV4-1, the J gene TRBJ1-2; possibly TRBD1 for D (5 bases). The CDR3 runs to 15 residues. Trimming removed 0 bases from V and 4 bases from J, with 12 bases in between. Germline V gene sequence: CDR1 MGHRA, CDR2 YSYEKL. In DNA, the CDR3 is TGCGCCAGCAGCCAAGATCATCCAGGGTCCTATGGCTACACCTTC. This gives the protein CASSQDHPGSYGYTF.

The V gene is TRBV11-2, the J gene TRBJ2-7; D is possibly TRBD1 (6 bases). This CDR3 comprises 12 residues. From germline, CDR1 is SGHAT and CDR2 FQNNGV. The V gene lost 4 bases and the J gene lost 5 bases, with 9 bases spanning the gap. CDR3 bases: TGTGCCAGCAGCTGGACAGCGGACGAGCAGTACTTC. Translation: CASSWTADEQYF.

This chain uses TRBV7-3 with TRBJ2-1, with unresolved D. The germline gives CDR1 SGHTA, CDR2 FQGTGA. The CDR3 runs to 12 residues. Trimming left V 3 bases short and J 8 bases short, with 8 bases between. The CDR3 spells CASSFGEDEQFF. DNA for the CDR3: TGTGCCAGCAGCTTTGGCGAGGATGAGCAGTTCTTC.

The chain joins TRBV7-3 to TRBJ2-3; 7 bases line up with TRBD1. J lost 4 bases, V lost 5 bases, and 6 bases had no gene match. The CDR3 has 14 amino acids. CDR1 and CDR2 (germline): SGHTA, FQGTGA. The CDR3 bases are TGTGCCAGCAGCCCAACAGGGGTGCCAGATACGCAGTATTTT. Translated: CASSPTGVPDTQYF. Looking up the rest from reference TRBV7-3 and TRBJ2-3 gives the full variable domain: GAGVSQTPSNKVTEKGKYVELRCDPISGHTALYWYRQSLGQGPEFLIYFQGTGAADDSGLPNDRFFAVRPEGSVSTLKIQRTERGDSAVYLCASSPTGVPDTQYFGPGTRLTVL.

The rearrangement uses TRBV27 and TRBJ2-2, with a weak D call TRBD1 (6 bases). Trimming left V 4 bases short and J 4 bases short, with 13 bases between. The germline V gene has CDR1 MNHEY and CDR2 SMNVEV (reference sequence). The CDR3 consists of 15 residues. As DNA, the CDR3 is TGTGCCAGCAGTTCGACAGGCGATACCACCGGGGAGCTGTTTTTT. This translates into CASSSTGDTTGELFF.

The rearrangement joins TRBV5-4 to TRBJ1-5; possible D gene TRBD1, 5 bases. From germline, CDR1 is SGHNT and CDR2 YYREEE (reference sequence). V lost 5 bases, J lost 4 bases, and 16 bases lay in between. The length of the CDR3 is 15 residues. CDR3 coding DNA: TGTGCCAGCAGGAATGCGGGACCGACGAATCAGCCCCAGCATTTT. This gives the protein CASRNAGPTNQPQHF. The whole variable domain, remainder taken from reference TRBV5-4 and TRBJ1-5, is ETGVTQSPTHLIKTRGQQVTLRCSSQSGHNTVSWYQQALGQGPQFIFQYYREEENGRGNFPPRFSGLQFPNYSSELNVNALELDDSALYLCASRNAGPTNQPQHFGDGTRLSIL.

V is TRBV2 and J is TRBJ2-5; D is possibly TRBD2 (5 bases). This CDR3 has 14 residues. The V end was cut by 3 bases, the J end by 5 bases, with 13 bases between. Germline V gives CDR1 SNHLY, CDR2 FYNNEI. CDR3 sequence (DNA): TGTGCCAGCAGTGACCCCACTAGTGAGGAGACCCAGTACTTC. Residues: CASSDPTSEETQYF.

This chain links TRBV5-1 with TRBJ2-3; weak D call: TRBD1 (6 bases). CDR3 length equals 14 residues. Germline values: CDR1 SGHRS, CDR2 YFSETQ. Between the trimmed V and J ends, which lost 0 bases and 1 base, there was a span of 6 bases. Here the CDR3 reads CASSLEGGTDTQYF. The CDR3 DNA reads TGCGCCAGCAGCTTGGAGGGGGGCACAGATACGCAGTATTTT.

The chain is built from TRBV9 and TRBJ2-5; 11 bases match TRBD2. The germline V gene has CDR1 SGDLS and CDR2 YYNGEE. The CDR3 has 17 residues. The ends lost 3 bases at V and 4 bases at J; junction bases unmatched: 11. The CDR3 loop is CASSGLAGGLSGETQYF. In DNA form, the CDR3 reads TGTGCCAGCAGCGGATTAGCGGGGGGGCTGTCGGGAGAGACCCAGTACTTC.

The chain employs TRBV18 and TRBJ2-3, with TRBD1 matching over 10 bases. The CDR3 totals 17 residues. Germline assignment: CDR1 KGHSH and CDR2 LQKENI. V lost 1 base, J lost 4 bases, and 8 bases stayed unmatched. The DNA for the CDR3 is TGTGCCAGCTCACCACGGGACCGGGACAGGGGCTCAGATACGCAGTATTTT. This translates into CASSPRDRDRGSDTQYF.

The chain joins TRBV19 to TRBJ1-1; TRBD1 matches at 9 bases. V lost 4 bases to trimming and J lost 7 bases; unmatched junction nucleotides: 7. The CDR3 runs 14 residues. CDR1 is LNHDA and CDR2 is SQIVND in the germline V gene (reference sequence). CDR3 nucleotide sequence: TGTGCCAGTAGTAGAGGGACAGGGACGGTTGAAGCTTTCTTT. It encodes CASSRGTGTVEAFF. Together with reference TRBV19 and TRBJ1-1, the CDR3 gives the full variable domain: DGGITQSPKYLFRKEGQNVTLSCEQNLNHDAMYWYRQDPGQGLRLIYYSQIVNDFQKGDIAEGYSVSREKKESFPLTVTSAQKNPTAFYLCASSRGTGTVEAFFGQGTRLTVV.

V and J are TRBV5-1 and TRBJ2-1; possibly TRBD2 for D (6 bases). Trimming took 1 base from V and 8 from J, leaving 19 bases between them. The CDR3 consists of 16 residues. Germline loops: CDR1 SGHRS, CDR2 YFSETQ. The CDR3 protein is CASSLWWRRETDEQFF. The DNA of the CDR3 is TGCGCCAGCAGCTTGTGGTGGAGGAGGGAGACCGATGAGCAGTTCTTC.

Written as DNA, the CDR3 is TGTGCCAGCAGCCTTAGCGGGGGCGCAGATACGCAGTATTTT. Residues: CASSLSGGADTQYF. This chain uses TRBV7-6 with TRBJ2-3; 9 bases agree with TRBD2. This CDR3 spans 14 amino acids. Germline V lookup: CDR1 SGHVS, CDR2 FNYEAQ. The V segment lost 5 bases and the J segment 4 bases; nucleotides outside the gene matches: 4.

This rearrangement joins TRBV6-4 to TRBJ2-1; D not certain. From germline, CDR1 is MRHNA and CDR2 SNTAGT. The CDR3 has 13 amino acids. The ends were cut back, 2 bases at V and 7 bases at J, with 9 bases in the middle. The CDR3 loop reads CASSDSPLNEQFF. The CDR3 DNA sequence: TGTGCCAGCAGTGACAGCCCCCTTAATGAGCAGTTCTTC.

This chain joins TRBV29-1 and TRBJ2-1; 9 nucleotides match TRBD1. This CDR3 is 15 amino acids long. V lost 0 bases to trimming and J lost 6 bases; unmatched junction nucleotides: 6. Germline CDR1 and CDR2: SQVTM and ANQGSEA. CDR3 nucleotide sequence: TGCAGCGTTGAAGATTGGACAGGGGACCCCAATGAGCAGTTCTTC. Its translation: CSVEDWTGDPNEQFF.